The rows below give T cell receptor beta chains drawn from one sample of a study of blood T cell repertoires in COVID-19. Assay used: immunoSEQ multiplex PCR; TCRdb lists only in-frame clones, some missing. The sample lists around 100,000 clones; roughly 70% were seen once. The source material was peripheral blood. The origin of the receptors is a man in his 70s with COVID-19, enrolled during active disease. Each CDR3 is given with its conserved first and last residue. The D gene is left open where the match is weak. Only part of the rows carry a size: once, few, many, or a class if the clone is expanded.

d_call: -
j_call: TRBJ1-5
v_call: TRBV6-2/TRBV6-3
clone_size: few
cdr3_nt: TGTGCCAGCAGCGACATGTATCAGCCCCAGCATTTT
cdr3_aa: CASSDMYQPQHF

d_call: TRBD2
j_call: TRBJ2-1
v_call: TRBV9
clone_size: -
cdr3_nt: TGTGCCAGCAGCGAACCGGAGGGTCGGGAGGGGGGGAATGAGCAGTTCTTC
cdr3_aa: CASSEPEGREGGNEQFF

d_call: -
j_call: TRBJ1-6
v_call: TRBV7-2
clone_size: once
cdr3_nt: TGTGCCAGCAGCTTTTACAGGATTAGAGATAATTCACCCCTCCACTTT
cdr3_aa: CASSFYRIRDNSPLHF

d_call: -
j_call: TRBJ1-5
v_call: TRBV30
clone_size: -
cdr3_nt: TGTGCCTGGGGTAAAGGGGTGAAGCCCCAGCATTTT
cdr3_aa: CAWGKGVKPQHF

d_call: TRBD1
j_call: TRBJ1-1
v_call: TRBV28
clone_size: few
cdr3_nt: TGTGCCAGCATGGGACAGGACAAACTTGAAGCTTTCTTT
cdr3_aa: CASMGQDKLEAFF

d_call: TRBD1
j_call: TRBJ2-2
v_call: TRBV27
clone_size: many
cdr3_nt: TGTGCCAGCAGAAGGACAGGGGGTAAGACCGGGGAGCTGTTTTTT
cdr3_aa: CASRRTGGKTGELFF

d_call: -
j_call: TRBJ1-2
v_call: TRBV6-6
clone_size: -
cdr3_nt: TGTGCCAGCACCGGGAATAACTATGGCTACACCTTC
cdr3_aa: CASTGNNYGYTF

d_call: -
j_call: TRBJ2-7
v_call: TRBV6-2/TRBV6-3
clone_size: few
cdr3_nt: TGTGCCAGCACCCCCGTCATGGGTGGAGACGAGCAGTACTTC
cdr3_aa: CASTPVMGGDEQYF

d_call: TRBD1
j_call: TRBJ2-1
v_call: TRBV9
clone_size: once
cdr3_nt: TGTGCCAGCAGCACTCGACAGGGGGCTTACAATGAGCAGTTCTTC
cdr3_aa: CASSTRQGAYNEQFF

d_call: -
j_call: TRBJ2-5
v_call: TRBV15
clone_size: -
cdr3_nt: TGTGCCACCAGCAGTGGGTCGGGAGTTAAGGCGACCCAGTACTTC
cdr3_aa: CATSSGSGVKATQYF

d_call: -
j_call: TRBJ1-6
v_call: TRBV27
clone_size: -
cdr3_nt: TGTGCCAGCAGTTTCGAGGCGGATAGCTCCTATAATTCACCCCTCCACTTT
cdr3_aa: CASSFEADSSYNSPLHF

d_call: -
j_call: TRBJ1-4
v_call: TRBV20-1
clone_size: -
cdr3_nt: TGCAGTGTCGGTGCCAATGAAAAACTGTTTTTT
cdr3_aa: CSVGANEKLFF

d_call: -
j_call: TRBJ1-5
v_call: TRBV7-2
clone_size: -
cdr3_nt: TGTGCCAGCAGCATCAACAGTCAGCCCCAGCATTTT
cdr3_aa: CASSINSQPQHF

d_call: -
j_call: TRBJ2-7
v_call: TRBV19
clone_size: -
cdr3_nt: TGTGCCAGTAGCCCCAGGGCGGAGGAGCAGTACTTC
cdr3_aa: CASSPRAEEQYF

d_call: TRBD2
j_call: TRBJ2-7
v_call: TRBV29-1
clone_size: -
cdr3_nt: TGCAGCGTTATCGCCGGGACTAGCGGGAGGGCCAAGTACCCCTACGAGCAGTACTTC
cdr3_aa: CSVIAGTSGRAKYPYEQYF

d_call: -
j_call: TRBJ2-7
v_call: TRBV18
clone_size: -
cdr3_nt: TGTGCCAGCTCACCAGGGGCCGGTGGGGAGCAGTACTTC
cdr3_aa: CASSPGAGGEQYF

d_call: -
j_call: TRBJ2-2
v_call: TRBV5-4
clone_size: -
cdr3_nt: TGTGCCAGCAGCCCATCCTCCGGGTCAGATAACACCGGGGAGCTGTTTTTT
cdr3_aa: CASSPSSGSDNTGELFF

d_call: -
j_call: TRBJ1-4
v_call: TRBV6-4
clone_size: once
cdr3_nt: TGTGCCAGCCCTTCGGAAGAGGGTCCCCTAGGGGAAAAACTGTTTTTT
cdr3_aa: CASPSEEGPLGEKLFF

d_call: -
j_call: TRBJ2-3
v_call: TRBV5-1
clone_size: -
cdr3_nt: TGCGCCAGCAGCCGCGGTAGCGGTCCGGGAGATACGCAGTATTTT
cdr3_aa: CASSRGSGPGDTQYF

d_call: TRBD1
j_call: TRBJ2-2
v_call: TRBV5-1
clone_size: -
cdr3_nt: TGCGCCAGCAGGAGGGACAGACAAGCGAACACCGGGGAGCTGTTTTTT
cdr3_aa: CASRRDRQANTGELFF